Below are 32 T cell receptor beta chains sequenced from a single sample in a study of blood T cells in healthy people across ages. Next came a second PCR, run for about 6 to 12 cycles, which used a sample-barcoded 5' primer along with a J-beta primer mix. TCRdb used MiXCR to reprocess the 5' RACE reads, holding one entry per CDR3 protein. The top ten clones hold roughly 13% of a sample with hundreds of thousands of distinct CDR3 sequences, 36% of them seen once. Input material: blood. These TCRs come from a man between 18 and 29 years old in good health.

The chain joins TRBV29-1 to TRBJ2-2, with D maybe TRBD1 (6 bases). CDR1 is SQVTM, CDR2 ANQGSEA, per germline. This CDR3 spans 13 amino acids. Trimming took 7 bases from V and 7 from J, leaving 16 bases between them. Here the CDR3 reads CSAGQQGDGELFF. CDR3 DNA: TGCAGCGCGGGACAACAGGGTGACGGGGAGCTGTTTTTT.

This clonotype was detected a few times. The chain combines TRBV6-6 with TRBJ2-6, with D uncertain. V shed 0 bases and J shed 3 bases, with 9 bases lying between them. CDR3 length equals 16 residues. In germline, CDR1 is MNHNY, CDR2 SVGAGI (reference sequence). The CDR3 nucleotides are TGTGCCAGCAGTTACTCGTTAAGGAATGGGGCCAACGTCCTGACTTTC. It specifies CASSYSLRNGANVLTF.

This clonotype came up a few times. The gene calls are TRBV6-6 and TRBJ1-2; 11 bases agree with TRBD1. V was clipped by 0 bases and J by 6 bases; unmatched bases: 6. Germline loops: CDR1 MNHNY, CDR2 SVGAGI (reference sequence). The CDR3 spans 16 residues. The chain's CDR3 is CASSYSGTGGQDGYTF. The CDR3 DNA is TGTGCCAGCAGTTACTCGGGGACAGGGGGACAGGATGGCTACACCTTC.

In this sample, this clonotype turned up a few times. The chain links TRBV4-1 to TRBJ1-2, with 10 bases aligning to TRBD1. The CDR3 contains 16 residues. The germline V gene has CDR1 MGHRA and CDR2 YSYEKL. The V gene end was trimmed by 2 bases and the J gene end by 3 bases; junction bases not matched to a gene: 6. The CDR3 DNA reads as TGCGCCAGCAGCCAACGGCCGGGACAGGGGCACTATGGCTACACCTTC. This translates into CASSQRPGQGHYGYTF.

Remarks on this clonotype: This sequence may be a read error, since a much larger clone differs from it by one base. The V gene is TRBV4-3, the J gene TRBJ1-1; D gene uncertain. Germline CDR1 is LGHNA and CDR2 is YSLEER. This CDR3 has 12 residues. The CDR3 bases are TGCGCCGGCAGCCAAGGCAGAACTGAAGCTTTCTTT. It specifies CAGSQGRTEAFF.

With regard to this clonotype: Being one base from a much bigger clone, this may be a read error. The genes are TRBV20-1 and TRBJ2-3; 11 bases match TRBD2. The V gene's germline CDR1 is DFQATT and CDR2 SNEGSKA (reference sequence). This CDR3 region has 15 residues. The CDR3 bases are TGCAGTGCTGCACTAGCGGGGGTAATCACAGAGACGCAGTATTTT. This encodes CSAALAGVITETQYF.

The V call is TRBV20-1, the J call TRBJ2-3; D is possibly TRBD1 or TRBD2 (5 bases each). The CDR3 has 14 amino acids. CDR1 DFQATT and CDR2 SNEGSKA come from the germline V gene (reference sequence). Trimming shortened V by 6 bases and J by 2 bases, and 15 bases separated the two germline ends. The CDR3 here is CSASEGTNTDTQYF. The CDR3 DNA sequence: TGCAGTGCCAGTGAGGGGACCAACACAGATACGCAGTATTTT.

This clonotype has only a few counts. The rearrangement links TRBV27 to TRBJ1-5, with TRBD1 identical over 8 bases. Germline V gene lookup returns CDR1 MNHEY and CDR2 SMNVEV (reference sequence). V shed 5 bases, J shed 4 bases, and the junction held 10 bases outside the gene matches. The CDR3 consists of 16 residues. The CDR3 DNA reads as TGTGCCAGCAGTCCCAGGACAGGGAGGGGGAATCAGCCCCAGCATTTT. Its protein product is CASSPRTGRGNQPQHF.

A remark on this clonotype: A single base separates this from a much larger clone, so it may be a read error. V and J are TRBV28 and TRBJ2-1; D uncertain. The DNA end lines up better with TRBJ2-7; the J call may be wrong. The CDR3 extends over 14 amino acids. From germline, CDR1 is MDHEN and CDR2 SYDVKM. CDR3 coding DNA: TGTGCCAACAGCATCGGGTCCTCCTTATACGAGCAGTACTTC. It specifies CANSIGSSLYEQYF.

The chain joins TRBV20-1 to TRBJ2-7; 9 bases fit TRBD1. Germline V lookup: CDR1 DFQATT, CDR2 SNEGSKA (reference sequence). V lost 6 bases and J lost 6; bases outside the gene matches: 6. The length of the CDR3 is 12 residues. CDR3 loop: CSAGQGLGEQYF. The CDR3 nucleotides are TGCAGTGCCGGACAGGGGCTCGGCGAGCAGTACTTC.

The chain uses TRBV27 and TRBJ2-2; a possible D gene is TRBD2 (7 bases). V was shortened by 5 bases and J by 1 base, with 17 bases between the two germline ends. CDR1 and CDR2 (germline): MNHEY, SMNVEV (reference sequence). The CDR3 sequence is 17 residues long. The CDR3 protein is CASSLWGLAVNTGELFF. CDR3 DNA: TGTGCCAGCAGTCTCTGGGGGCTAGCGGTGAACACCGGGGAGCTGTTTTTT.

The V and J genes are TRBV21-1 and TRBJ2-1; no check of the table's D call, TRBD2, against the DNA was made. TRBV21-1 is tagged as a pseudogene. The CDR3 loop spans 16 amino acids. The CDR3 here is CASSKLAGGDYNEQFF. The CDR3 DNA is TGTGCCAGCAGCAAGTTAGCGGGGGGGGACTACAATGAGCAGTTCTTC.

About this clonotype itself: A read error may account for a junction end that differs from germline. V is TRBV4-1 and J is TRBJ1-2, with D unclear. Per the germline V gene, CDR1 is MGHRA and CDR2 is YSYEKL. The CDR3 contains 15 residues. In nucleotides, the CDR3 is TGCGCCAGCAGCCAAGAGGCACTCGCTAACTATGGCTGCACCTTC. Its translation: CASSQEALANYGCTF.

The chain employs TRBV12-3 or TRBV12-4 and TRBJ1-5; TRBD1 matches at 7 bases. Germline trimming cut 5 bases from V and 7 bases from J; bases unmatched to any gene: 2. There are 12 residues in the CDR3. The CDR3 here is CASSTGAQPQHF. The CDR3 bases are TGTGCCAGCAGTACAGGGGCCCAGCCCCAGCATTTT.

The chain carries TRBV9 and TRBJ2-3, with 9 bases identical to TRBD2. The germline V gene has CDR1 SGDLS and CDR2 YYNGEE. The length of the CDR3 is 17 residues. With V trimmed by 3 bases and J by 3 bases, 11 bases remained unmatched. The CDR3 DNA follows: TGTGCCAGCAGCGCCACGGGAGCGGGGGGTACTACAGATACGCAGTATTTT. Its translation: CASSATGAGGTTDTQYF. Together with reference TRBV9 and TRBJ2-3, the CDR3 gives the full variable domain: DSGVTQTPKHLITATGQRVTLRCSPRSGDLSVYWYQQSLDQGLQFLIQYYNGEERAKGNILERFSAQQFPDLHSELNLSSLELGDSALYFCASSATGAGGTTDTQYFGPGTRLTVL.

The chain joins TRBV29-1 to TRBJ1-2; TRBD1 agrees at 8 bases. Trimming took 6 bases from V and 4 from J; bases not matched to a gene: 10. This CDR3 contains 14 residues. In germline, CDR1 is SQVTM, CDR2 ANQGSEA. The CDR3 loop is CSVIERQGFYGYTF. The CDR3 DNA reads as TGCAGCGTGATCGAGAGACAGGGGTTCTATGGCTACACCTTC.

On this clonotype itself: The junction and the germline gene differ at one end; a read error may be behind it. The chain couples TRBV7-2 to TRBJ2-3; 7 bases agree with TRBD1. In germline, CDR1 is SGHTA, CDR2 FQGNSA. CDR3 length: 14 amino acids. CDR3 coding DNA: TGTGCCAGCAGGACAGGGTCCCGAACAGATACGCCGTATTTT. This gives the protein CASRTGSRTDTPYF. The entire variable domain, with the rest obtained from reference TRBV7-2 and TRBJ2-3, is as follows: GAGVSQSPSNKVTEKGKDVELRCDPISGHTALYWYRQSLGQGLEFLIYFQGNSAPDKSGLPSDRFSAERTGGSVSTLTIQRTQQEDSAVYLCASRTGSRTDTPYFGPGTRLTVL.

In its sample, this clonotype was seen many times. The chain is built from TRBV20-1 and TRBJ2-5; TRBD2 aligns across 11 bases. V gave up 2 bases and J gave up 1 base; unmatched junction bases: 3. The CDR3 loop spans 15 amino acids. The germline gives CDR1 DFQATT, CDR2 SNEGSKA (reference sequence). The CDR3 loop reads CSARKGLAVQETQYF. The CDR3 nucleotides read TGCAGTGCTAGAAAGGGACTAGCGGTCCAAGAGACCCAGTACTTC.

The J gene is TRBJ2-7, the V gene TRBV6-5; the D is unclear. This CDR3 is built from 17 residues. Germline CDR1 and CDR2: MNHEY and SVGAGI. CDR3 nucleotides: TGTGCAGCAGTTAAGGTTCTGGGCGCTGCGGTCCGGTACGAGCAGTACTTC. Protein sequence: CAAVKVLGAAVRYEQYF.

This clonotype has more than one count but fewer than ten. The chain joins TRBV6-2 or TRBV6-3 to TRBJ2-6, with TRBD1 identical over 9 bases. The length of the CDR3 is 19 residues. With V trimmed by 2 bases and J by 0 bases, 8 bases remained unmatched. Germline values: CDR1 MNHEY, CDR2 SVGEGT. CDR3 DNA sequence: TGTGCCAGCAGTTACCCTGGACAGGGGCAAAGCTCTGGGGCCAACGTCCTGACTTTC. As protein: CASSYPGQGQSSGANVLTF.

This chain connects TRBV4-2 to TRBJ1-2; maybe TRBD1 (6 bases). The germline gives CDR1 LGHNA, CDR2 YNFKEQ. V dropped 4 bases and J dropped 5 bases, with 26 bases sitting between them. The length of the CDR3 is 18 residues. CDR3 sequence: CASSPAAGEEELRYGYTF. The DNA for the CDR3 is TGTGCCAGCAGCCCCGCGGCAGGGGAAGAGGAACTACGGTATGGCTACACCTTC.

Comments on this clonotype: A much more abundant neighbour one base away suggests this may be a read error. V is TRBV4-1 and J is TRBJ2-1; 12 nucleotides match TRBD2. TRBJ2-7 matches the DNA end more closely, so the J call is doubtful. CDR3 length: 16 amino acids. Germline V gives CDR1 MGHRA, CDR2 YSYEKL. The CDR3 sequence: CASSQVTSGGYNEQYF. The CDR3 DNA is TGCGCCAGCAGCCAAGTAACTAGCGGGGGGTACAATGAGCAGTACTTC.

The genes are TRBV6-6 and TRBJ2-7; D gene ambiguous. The CDR3 is made up of 13 amino acids. Per germline, CDR1 MNHNY and CDR2 SVGAGI (reference sequence). The V end was cut by 5 bases, the J end by 2 bases, with 10 bases between. The DNA of the CDR3 is TGTGCCAGCAGTGCCCAGGATACCTACGAGCAGTACTTC. This codes for CASSAQDTYEQYF.

The chain employs TRBV5-5 and TRBJ2-1, with 8 bases identical to TRBD2. Germline V gene data show CDR1 as SGHKS and CDR2 as YYEKEE (reference sequence). The trim removed 0 bases at V and 12 bases at J, leaving 23 bases unmatched. This CDR3 has 19 residues. This CDR3 reads CASSLDRKLAAVQGMMQFF. The CDR3 DNA is TGTGCCAGCAGCTTGGACCGTAAACTAGCGGCGGTACAGGGAATGATGCAGTTCTTC. Complete variable domain (other parts from reference TRBV5-5 and TRBJ2-1): DAGVTQSPTHLIKTRGQQVTLRCSPISGHKSVSWYQQVLGQGPQFIFQYYEKEERGRGNFPDRFSARQFPNYSSELNVNALLLGDSALYLCASSLDRKLAAVQGMMQFFGPGTRLTVL.

This clonotype was observed a few times. The V and J genes are TRBV25-1 and TRBJ2-7, with 7 bases identical to TRBD1. The CDR3 totals 15 residues. The germline CDR1 and CDR2 sequences are MGHDK and SYGVNS. Losses at the gene ends were 3 bases for V and 3 bases for J; bases not matched to a gene: 8. The CDR3 region has the DNA TGTGCCAGCAGTGATCGGCGGGCAGGGGGCTACGAGCAGTACTTC. It specifies CASSDRRAGGYEQYF.

There are many counts of this clonotype. The rearrangement joins TRBV12-3 or TRBV12-4 to TRBJ2-3; D is possibly TRBD2 (6 bases). V was pared by 5 bases and J by 3 bases, with 9 bases between. The length of the CDR3 is 13 residues. CDR3 protein: CASSTGGTDTQYF. Written as DNA, the CDR3 is TGTGCCAGCAGTACCGGGGGTACAGATACGCAGTATTTT.

This chain uses TRBV20-1 with TRBJ2-1, with a weak D call TRBD1 (5 bases). Germline CDR1 DFQATT, CDR2 SNEGSKA (reference sequence). Trimming left V 6 bases short and J 0 bases short, with 18 bases between. The CDR3 spans 16 residues. The CDR3 here is CSANSADSSSYNEQFF. The CDR3, as DNA: TGCAGTGCCAACTCTGCCGACAGTAGCTCCTACAATGAGCAGTTCTTC.

The chain links TRBV7-2 to TRBJ2-7; D unclear. Trimming cost V 5 bases and J 3 bases, with 20 bases left between them. The germline V gene has CDR1 SGHTA and CDR2 FQGNSA. There are 16 residues in the CDR3. The CDR3 loop is CASSPRPGGLDYEQYF. The CDR3 nucleotides read TGTGCCAGCAGCCCACGTCCGGGTGGCCTAGACTACGAGCAGTACTTC.

This clonotype came up many times. The chain uses TRBV5-1 and TRBJ1-5; D gene ambiguous. CDR3 length: 13 residues. Deletions cut 1 base from V and 8 bases from J, with 10 bases between. CDR1 SGHRS and CDR2 YFSETQ come from the germline V gene. CDR3 bases: TGCGCCAGCAGCTTGTTGGGTTACGAGCCCCAGCATTTT. Its translation: CASSLLGYEPQHF. Together with reference TRBV5-1 and TRBJ1-5, the CDR3 gives the full variable domain: KAGVTQTPRYLIKTRGQQVTLSCSPISGHRSVSWYQQTPGQGLQFLFEYFSETQRNKGNFPGRFSGRQFSNSRSEMNVSTLELGDSALYLCASSLLGYEPQHFGDGTRLSIL.

Only a few counts were recorded for this clonotype. This may arise from a read error, as a much more abundant clone is one base away. The V call is TRBV29-1, the J call TRBJ2-5; 10 bases are a match to TRBD2. Losses at the gene ends were 7 bases for V and 11 bases for J; bases not matched to a gene: 13. Germline CDR1 reads SQVTM; CDR2 reads ANQGSEA. The CDR3 length is 13 residues. The CDR3 reads CSALSGGYNEQYF. As DNA, the CDR3 is TGCAGCGCCCTTAGCGGGGGGTACAATGAGCAGTACTTC.

This chain links TRBV7-2 with TRBJ2-1, with 7 bases identical to TRBD2. The V and J ends lost 6 bases and 9 bases, in that order; junction bases with no gene match: 11. This CDR3 comprises 14 residues. Germline V gene lookup returns CDR1 SGHTA and CDR2 FQGNSA. CDR3 DNA sequence: TGTGCCAGCAGACAAATAGGAGCGGGAAGTGAGCAGTTCTTC. Its translation is CASRQIGAGSEQFF.

As DNA, the CDR3 is TGTGCCAGCAGTGGGATTTTGCGAGCTAACTATGGCTACACCTTC. It codes for CASSGILRANYGYTF. This rearrangement joins TRBV12-3 or TRBV12-4 to TRBJ1-2, with D unresolved. The CDR3 contains 15 residues. V dropped 5 bases and J dropped 0 bases, with 13 bases sitting between them.